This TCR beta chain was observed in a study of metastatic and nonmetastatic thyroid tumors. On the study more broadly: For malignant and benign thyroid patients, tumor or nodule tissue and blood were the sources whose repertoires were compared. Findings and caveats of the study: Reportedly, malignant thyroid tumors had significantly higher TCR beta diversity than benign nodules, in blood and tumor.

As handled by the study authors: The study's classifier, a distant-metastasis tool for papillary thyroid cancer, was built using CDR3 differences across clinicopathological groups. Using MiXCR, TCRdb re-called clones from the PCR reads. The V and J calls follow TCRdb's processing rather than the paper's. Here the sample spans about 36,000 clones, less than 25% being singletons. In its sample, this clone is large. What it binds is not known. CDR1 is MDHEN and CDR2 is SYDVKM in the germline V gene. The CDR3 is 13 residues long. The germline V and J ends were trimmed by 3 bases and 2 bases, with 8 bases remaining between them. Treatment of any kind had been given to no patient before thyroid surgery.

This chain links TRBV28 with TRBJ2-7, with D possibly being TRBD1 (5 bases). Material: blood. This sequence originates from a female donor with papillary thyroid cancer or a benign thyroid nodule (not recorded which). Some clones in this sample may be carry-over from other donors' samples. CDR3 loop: CASSFGHPYEQYF. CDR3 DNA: TGTGCCAGCAGTTTTGGACACCCCTACGAGCAGTACTTC.